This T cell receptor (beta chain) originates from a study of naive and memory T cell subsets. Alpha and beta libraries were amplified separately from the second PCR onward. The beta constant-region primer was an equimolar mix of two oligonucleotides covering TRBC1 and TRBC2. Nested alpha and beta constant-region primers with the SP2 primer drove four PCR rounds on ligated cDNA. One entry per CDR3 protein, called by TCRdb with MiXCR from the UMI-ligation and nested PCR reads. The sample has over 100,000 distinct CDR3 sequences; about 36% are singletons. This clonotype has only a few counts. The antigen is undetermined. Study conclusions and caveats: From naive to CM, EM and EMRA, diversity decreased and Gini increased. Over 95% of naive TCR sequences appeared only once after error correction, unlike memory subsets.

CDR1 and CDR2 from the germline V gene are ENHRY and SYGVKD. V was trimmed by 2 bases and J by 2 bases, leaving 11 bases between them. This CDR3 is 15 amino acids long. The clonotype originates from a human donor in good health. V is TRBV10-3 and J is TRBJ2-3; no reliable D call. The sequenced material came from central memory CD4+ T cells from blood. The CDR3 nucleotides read TGTGCCATCAGTGAGACACCCGGCCCCACAGATACGCAGTATTTT. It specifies CAISETPGPTDTQYF.